This TCR beta chain was sequenced during a study of breast tumors, draining lymph nodes, adjacent tissues. Overall study results and limits: That most tumor T cells come from lymph nodes remained unproven. Data fit most tumor T cells coming from lymph node, expanding in tumor. Compared with lymph nodes, tumors were less diverse; compared with nontumor tissue, more. Tumor and nontumor repertoires were significantly more similar in luminal-like than in basal-like breast cancer.

TCRdb itself ran the multiplex PCR reads through MiXCR, one entry per CDR3 protein. The sample holds more than 200,000 distinct CDR3 sequences, about 34% seen once. The lymph nodes were axillary draining lymph nodes from breast cancer patients. Germline values: CDR1 SGHDT, CDR2 YYEEEE. CDR3 length equals 16 residues. Trimming pared 4 bases from V and 5 bases from J, leaving 21 bases between. The table lists this clonotype with many counts. Its antigen is still unknown. The chain uses TRBV5-6 and TRBJ1-2; D uncertain. The TCR comes from a female donor with breast cancer. Some clones in this sample may be carry-over from other donors' samples. The specimen was axillary lymph node tissue. The CDR3 DNA follows: TGTGCCAGCAGCAGTGTAGGGATGGGATTATCATATGGCTACACCTTC. Amino acids: CASSSVGMGLSYGYTF. Full variable domain (missing parts from reference TRBV5-6 and TRBJ1-2): DAGVTQSPTHLIKTRGQQVTLRCSPKSGHDTVSWYQQALGQGPQFIFQYYEEEERQRGNFPDRFSGHQFPNYSSELNVNALLLGDSALYLCASSSVGMGLSYGYTFGSGTRLTVV.